This TCR beta chain appears in the sequencing data of a study of blood T cell repertoires in COVID-19. Whole-study context: From the United States, Italy and Spain came samples of acute and convalescent COVID-19. PBMCs, B-cell-depleted T cells, or T cells provided the cDNA or gDNA that made up the material.

In the original processing: Using reference gene primer amplification, nucleated cell counts were estimated. Using immunoSEQ multiplex PCR, the repertoire was profiled, and TCRdb retains in-frame clones only, with some absent. V and J calls plus clone size are reproduced from that table; the DNA served to infer D and trimming. The table has about 100,000 clones, around 85% seen once. The sequenced material came from peripheral blood. This receptor was taken from a human donor in a cohort sampled during active COVID-19.

The CDR3 here is CASSGFPGQGSSVYGYTF. The CDR3 DNA reads TGTGCCAGCAGTGGATTTCCGGGACAGGGGTCTTCTGTCTATGGCTACACCTTC. The chain joins TRBV2 to TRBJ1-2, with TRBD1 matching over 10 bases. Germline assignment: CDR1 SNHLY and CDR2 FYNNEI. V lost 4 bases, J lost 4 bases, and 15 bases stayed unmatched. The CDR3 runs to 18 residues. The full variable domain, its missing parts supplied by reference TRBV2 and TRBJ1-2, is EPEVTQTPSHQVTQMGQEVILRCVPISNHLYFYWYRQILGQKVEFLVSFYNNEISEKSEIFDDQFSVERPDGSNFTLKIRSTKLEDSAMYFCASSGFPGQGSSVYGYTFGSGTRLTVV.